Listed below are T cell receptor beta chains from one sample, sequenced in a study of blood T cells in healthy people across ages. A single record per CDR3 protein comes from TCRdb applying MiXCR to the 5' RACE reads. The sample shows about 1,000,000 distinct CDR3 sequences, over 35% of them seen only once. The sequenced sample consisted of blood. These receptors were collected from a woman aged 55-70 years in good health. CDR3s include the opening cysteine and the closing phenylalanine or tryptophan. Each record gives: clone size, V gene, CDR3 length, D gene, J gene, CDR3 DNA, CDR3 protein. A D gene is named only where the DNA matches it firmly. For some rows the clone size is stated as once, few or many, or as a class when expanded; others skip it.

>.|TRBV20-1|17|.|TRBJ2-3
TGCAGTGCTAGTTATGGCGTCGCGGGTGGAAGCACAGATACGCAGTATTTT
CSASYGVAGGSTDTQYF
>.|TRBV6-2/TRBV6-3|14|TRBD1|TRBJ1-5
TGTGCCAGCAGGACAGGGGAATCAGATCAGCCCCAGCATTTT
CASRTGESDQPQHF
>.|TRBV18|14|TRBD1|TRBJ2-5
TGTGCCAGCTCACTGACAGGGTCGGGAGAGACCCAGTACTTC
CASSLTGSGETQYF
>.|TRBV27|13|.|TRBJ2-7
TGTGCCAGCCGGGGACAATTAACCTACGAGCAGTACTTC
CASRGQLTYEQYF
>once|TRBV7-9|16|TRBD2|TRBJ2-1
TGTGCCAGCAGCCCGGAAGGCGGGAGGGCCCCCAATGAGCAGTTCTTC
CASSPEGGRAPNEQFF
>.|TRBV20-1|17|TRBD1|TRBJ2-1
TGCAGTGCTAGAGGGTATAGACAGGGGGCTGCCTACAATGAGCAGTTCTTC
CSARGYRQGAAYNEQFF
>.|TRBV6-5|12|.|TRBJ1-4
TGTGCCAGCAGTACCGGGAGTGAAAAACTGTTTTTT
CASSTGSEKLFF
>.|TRBV29-1|11|.|TRBJ2-7
TGCAGCGTTGCCCCGTCCAATGAGCAGTACTTC
CSVAPSNEQYF
>.|TRBV20-1|15|.|TRBJ2-5
TGCAGTGCTAGGGGCTCCCGGGCTAACCAAGAGACCCAGTACTTC
CSARGSRANQETQYF
>few|TRBV4-2|15|.|TRBJ1-4
TGTGCCAGCAGCCAAGAGGCTGGGGGCTATGGAAAACTGTTTTTT
CASSQEAGGYGKLFF
>few|TRBV20-1|10|.|TRBJ1-2
TGCAGTGCTTCATCGAGAGGCTACACCTTC
CSASSRGYTF
>few|TRBV5-1|19|TRBD1|TRBJ2-5
TGCGCCAGCAGCCCCCCTCGACAGGGGGCGCGACCTGTCCAAGAGACCCAGTACTTC
CASSPPRQGARPVQETQYF
>.|TRBV20-1|19|.|TRBJ2-4
TGCAGTGCTAGAGTCGGTTCCAATCCCTCCCTCCTAGCCAAAAACATTCAGTACTTC
CSARVGSNPSLLAKNIQYF
>.|TRBV20-1|15|TRBD2|TRBJ2-7
TGCAGTACTCCGGGACTAGCGGGAGAAGGCGACGAGCAGTACTTC
CSTPGLAGEGDEQYF
>.|TRBV20-1|14|TRBD1|TRBJ1-2
TGCAGTGCTAGAGAGACAGGGCACGCCTATGGCTACACCTTC
CSARETGHAYGYTF
>.|TRBV3-1|15|.|TRBJ2-5
TGTGCCAGCAGCCAAGGGCCGATCATGGGGAATGAGCAGTACTTC
CASSQGPIMGNEQYF
>.|TRBV20-1|16|TRBD1|TRBJ1-5
TGCAGTGCTCCTAAGCCCGGGACAGGGCGAAATCAGCCCCAGCATTTT
CSAPKPGTGRNQPQHF
>.|TRBV3-1|16|TRBD1|TRBJ2-5
TGTGCCAGCAGCCAAGAGGGGACAGGGACCCAAGAGACCCAGTACTTC
CASSQEGTGTQETQYF
>once|TRBV20-1|15|TRBD2|TRBJ2-5
TGCAGTGCTAGTTCGGCTAGCGGGAGAGGGGAGACCCAGTACTTC
CSASSASGRGETQYF
>.|TRBV27|15|.|TRBJ2-7
TGTGCCAGCAGTTCCGTCAGCGGGACATCCTACGAGCAGTACTTC
CASSSVSGTSYEQYF
>.|TRBV21-1|19|.|TRBJ2-7
TGTGCCAGCAGCAAAGAGTCGACTAGCGGGAGTATTAGTGTGTACGAGCAGTACTTC
CASSKESTSGSISVYEQYF
>.|TRBV5-1|13|.|TRBJ2-1
TGCGCCAGCAGCTTGGGTCGTGGGACGGAGCAGTTCTTC
CASSLGRGTEQFF
>.|TRBV11-2|14|.|TRBJ2-5
TGTGCCAGCAGCACCCTCACGGTCCAAGAGACCCAGTACTTC
CASSTLTVQETQYF
>once|TRBV20-1|13|.|TRBJ1-5
TGCAGTGCTAGACATACTCATTCTGAGCCCCAGCATTTT
CSARHTHSEPQHF
>.|TRBV20-1|14|TRBD2|TRBJ2-5
TGCAGTGCCACAGGACTAGCAGGAGGAGAGACCCAGTACTTC
CSATGLAGGETQYF
>.|TRBV4-1|15|TRBD2|TRBJ2-7
TGCGCCAGCAACCAAGTGCCTAGCGGGCGCTACGAGCAGTACTTC
CASNQVPSGRYEQYF
>.|TRBV14|18|TRBD2|TRBJ2-7
TGTGCCAGCAGCCAAGTCCCCGGGGGTAGCGGGAGGGCCTACGAGCAGTACTTC
CASSQVPGGSGRAYEQYF
>.|TRBV7-2|16|TRBD1|TRBJ1-2
TGTGCCAGCAGCCCACAACCCGGGACAGGGAGCTATGGCTACACCTTC
CASSPQPGTGSYGYTF
>.|TRBV5-1|14|.|TRBJ2-7
TGCGCCAGCAGCCCCGAACCACGAGGAAACGAGCAGTACTTC
CASSPEPRGNEQYF
>many|TRBV10-3|19|TRBD1|TRBJ2-6
TGTGCCATCAGTGAAGCCTCGGAGACAGGGGAAAGTGGGGCCAACGTCCTGACTTTC
CAISEASETGESGANVLTF
>.|TRBV20-1|20|TRBD2|TRBJ2-1
TGCAGTGCTAGGTCGCGGAAGGCTAGCGGGAGGGCCGCCTCCTACAATGAGCAGTTCTTC
CSARSRKASGRAASYNEQFF
>.|TRBV11-1|12|TRBD2|TRBJ2-1
TGTGCCAGCAGCCTCCCGGGACTAGAGCAGTTCTTC
CASSLPGLEQFF
>few|TRBV27|17|TRBD2|TRBJ2-3
TGTGCCAGCAGTTTCCGACTAGCGGGAGGTCGCACAGATACGCAGTATTTT
CASSFRLAGGRTDTQYF
>.|TRBV12-3/TRBV12-4|13|TRBD1|TRBJ1-4
TGTGCCATTTGTGGACAGGGTCATGAAAAACTGTTTTTT
CAICGQGHEKLFF
>.|TRBV20-1|14|.|TRBJ2-7
TGCAGTGCTGGTGCCCCGCGCGGGACTTACGAGCAGTACTTC
CSAGAPRGTYEQYF
>once|TRBV28|12|TRBD1|TRBJ2-5
TGTGCCACCGGACAGGGCCCCCGAATGCAGTACTTC
CATGQGPRMQYF
>.|TRBV5-1|21|TRBD1|TRBJ2-6
TGCGCCAGCAGCTTGGCTGGGGTGACAGGGGGCGTATTCTCTGGGGCCAACGTCCTGACTTTC
CASSLAGVTGGVFSGANVLTF
>.|TRBV12-3/TRBV12-4|15|.|TRBJ2-1
TGTGCCAGCAGTTTTGTGCAGGGCACCTACAATGAGCAGTTCTTC
CASSFVQGTYNEQFF
>.|TRBV29-1|15|TRBD2|TRBJ2-1
TGCAGCGTTCAAACCGCTAGCGGATTCTACAATGAGCAGTTCTTC
CSVQTASGFYNEQFF
>.|TRBV20-1|14|.|TRBJ2-1
TGCAGTGCTAGCTTAGGCGGTCCCTACAATGAGCAGTTCTTC
CSASLGGPYNEQFF
>.|TRBV7-9|15|TRBD2|TRBJ2-7
TGTGCCAGCAGCCCTTCCCAGGCGGGAGTTCAAGAGCAGTACTTC
CASSPSQAGVQEQYF
>few|TRBV29-1|13|TRBD2|TRBJ2-1
TGCAGCGGGGAACTAGCGGGAACTAGGGTGCAGTTCTTC
CSGELAGTRVQFF
>.|TRBV20-1|17|TRBD2|TRBJ2-7
TGCAGTGCTAGTTCCTACCTAGCGGGAGATATCCTCAACGAGCAGTACTTC
CSASSYLAGDILNEQYF
>.|TRBV28|13|.|TRBJ1-2
TGTGCCAGCAGTGGGGGGGCGCACTATGGCTACACCTTC
CASSGGAHYGYTF
>.|TRBV2|14|.|TRBJ2-2
TGTGCCAGCAGTGAGGTAATCCACACCGGGGAGCTGTTTTTT
CASSEVIHTGELFF
>.|TRBV11-2|15|TRBD1|TRBJ2-5
TGTGCCAGCAGTCCTGGGACAGTCTTTCAAGAGACCCAGTACTTC
CASSPGTVFQETQYF